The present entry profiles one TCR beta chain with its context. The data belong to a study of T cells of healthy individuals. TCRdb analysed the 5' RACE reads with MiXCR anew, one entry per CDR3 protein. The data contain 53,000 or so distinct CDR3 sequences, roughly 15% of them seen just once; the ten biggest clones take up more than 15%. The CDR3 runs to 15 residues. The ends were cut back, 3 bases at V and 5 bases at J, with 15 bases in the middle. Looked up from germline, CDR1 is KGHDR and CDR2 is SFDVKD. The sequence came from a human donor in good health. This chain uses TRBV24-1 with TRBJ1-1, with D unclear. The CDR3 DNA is TGTGCCACCAGTGATAAAACAAGACTGGGGACTGAAGCTTTCTTT. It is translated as CATSDKTRLGTEAFF.